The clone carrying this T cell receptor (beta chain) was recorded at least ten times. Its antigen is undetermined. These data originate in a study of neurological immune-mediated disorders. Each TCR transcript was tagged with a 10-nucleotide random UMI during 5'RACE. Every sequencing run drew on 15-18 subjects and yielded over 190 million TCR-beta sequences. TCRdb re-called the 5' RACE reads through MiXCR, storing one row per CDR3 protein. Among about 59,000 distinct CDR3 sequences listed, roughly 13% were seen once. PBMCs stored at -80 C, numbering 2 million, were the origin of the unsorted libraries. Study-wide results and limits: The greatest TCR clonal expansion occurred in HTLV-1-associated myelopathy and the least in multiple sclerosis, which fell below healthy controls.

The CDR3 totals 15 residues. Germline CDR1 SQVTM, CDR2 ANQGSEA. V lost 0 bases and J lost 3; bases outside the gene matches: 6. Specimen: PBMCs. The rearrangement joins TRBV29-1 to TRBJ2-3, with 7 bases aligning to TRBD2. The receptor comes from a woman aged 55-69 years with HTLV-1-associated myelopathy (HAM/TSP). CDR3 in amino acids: CSVEDTVGGTDTQYF. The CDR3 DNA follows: TGCAGCGTTGAAGACACGGTCGGGGGGACAGATACGCAGTATTTT.